A single sample is the source of the 5 T cell receptor beta chains below, sequenced in a study of radiotherapy plus CTLA-4 blockade in lung cancer. Using immunoSEQ multiplex PCR, the repertoire was profiled, and TCRdb retains in-frame clones only, with some absent. Among 80,000 to 100,000 clones listed, 75% to 90% were seen once. The specimen comprised peripheral blood, sampled from a patient treated with radiotherapy plus ipilimumab. The receptors shown here come from a human donor with non-small cell lung cancer who had a partial response to radiotherapy plus ipilimumab.

The chain employs TRBV11-3 and TRBJ1-2; no clear D gene. There are 11 residues in the CDR3. V gave up 1 base and J gave up 7 bases, with 4 bases separating them. Per germline, CDR1 SGHNT and CDR2 YENEEA. Here the CDR3 reads CASSLGAGYTF. CDR3 in DNA: TGTGCCAGCAGCTTAGGGGCTGGCTACACCTTC.

The chain carries TRBV5-1 and TRBJ2-7; a weak D match, TRBD1 (5 bases). CDR1 is SGHRS, CDR2 YFSETQ, per germline. V lost 4 bases to trimming and J lost 5 bases, with 10 bases between them. The CDR3 has 12 residues. The CDR3 here is CASSDQGHEQYF. The CDR3 region has the DNA TGCGCCAGCAGCGACCAGGGTCACGAGCAGTACTTC.

This chain uses TRBV19 with TRBJ2-1; 9 nucleotides align to TRBD2. Unmatched junction bases numbered 11, after V lost 8 bases and J lost 9 bases. The CDR3 sequence is 14 residues long. Germline lookup yields CDR1 LNHDA and CDR2 SQIVND (reference sequence). CDR3 amino acids: CASSWREGRSEQFF. The CDR3 nucleotides read TGTGCCAGTTCTTGGCGGGAGGGCCGGAGTGAGCAGTTCTTC.

The chain joins TRBV7-3 to TRBJ2-1; 10 positions agree with TRBD1. This CDR3 comprises 16 residues. Per germline, CDR1 SGHTA and CDR2 FQGTGA. Unmatched junction bases numbered 9, after V lost 2 bases and J lost 8 bases. The CDR3 DNA follows: TGTGCCAGCAGCTTATGGGACAGGGGCCTCGGCCATGAGCAGTTCTTC. Protein product: CASSLWDRGLGHEQFF. Full variable domain (rest looked up from reference TRBV7-3 and TRBJ2-1): GAGVSQTPSNKVTEKGKYVELRCDPISGHTALYWYRQSLGQGPEFLIYFQGTGAADDSGLPNDRFFAVRPEGSVSTLKIQRTERGDSAVYLCASSLWDRGLGHEQFFGPGTRLTVL.

This sequence joins TRBV10-1 and TRBJ2-5; the match to TRBD2 covers 13 bases. The germline gives CDR1 WNHNN, CDR2 SYGVQD (reference sequence). J was trimmed by 2 bases and V by 6 bases; bases with no gene match: 3. This CDR3 has 15 residues. The CDR3 nucleotides are TGCGCCAGCAGCTCGGGACTAGCGGGACAAGAGACCCAGTACTTC. This gives the protein CASSSGLAGQETQYF.